One T cell receptor beta chain is described in this entry. As yet, its antigen is unknown. This table comes from immunoSEQ multiplex PCR, and its TCRdb copy is limited to in-frame clones, with some not included. The table records roughly 120,000 clones, 88% of them present only once. The data are from a study of T cell responses to AZD1222 COVID-19 vaccine. Findings and caveats of the study: Clonal diversity was possibly underestimated; the donors were predominantly white British and more often female. At baseline, just a handful of AZD1222 recipients tested seropositive.

Germline assignment: CDR1 SGHNT and CDR2 YYREEE (reference sequence). V was shortened by 4 bases and J by 5 bases, with 13 bases between the two germline ends. The CDR3 covers 14 residues. This sequence was found in an adult who received the AZD1222 COVID-19 vaccine. The chain is built from TRBV5-4 and TRBJ2-1; D may correspond to TRBD1 or TRBD2 (6 bases each). The sample in question was peripheral blood, obtained 28 days after the second AZD1222 dose. The CDR3 region is CASSPGGPNNEQFF. CDR3 nucleotide sequence: TGTGCCAGCAGCCCCGGGGGCCCGAACAATGAGCAGTTCTTC.